The 32 T cell receptor beta chains reported below all come from one sample, sequenced in a study of T cells in Graves' hyperthyroidism and ophthalmopathy. RNA transcripts were the template for amplifying TCR beta CDR3 regions. Carried out on the TCR CDR3, a first-round RT-PCR used the HTBI primer set. MiXCR, run by TCRdb on the multiplex PCR reads, gives a single entry per CDR3 protein. The sample contains roughly 420,000 distinct CDR3 sequences, around 15% of which appear only once. The sequenced sample was blood. Source of these receptors: a woman aged 18-30 years with Graves' hyperthyroidism.

This clonotype was found a few times. V usage is TRBV6-2 or TRBV6-3 and J usage is TRBJ1-5, with no clear D. V gave up 2 bases and J gave up 3 bases, with 8 bases separating them. Germline values: CDR1 MNHEY, CDR2 SVGEGT. The CDR3 spans 14 residues. This chain's CDR3 is CASSYISTNQPQHF. CDR3 in DNA: TGTGCCAGCAGTTACATATCGACCAATCAGCCCCAGCATTTT.

At least ten counts were recorded for this clonotype. This chain links TRBV3-1 with TRBJ2-1, with D maybe TRBD2 (5 bases). Germline loops: CDR1 LGHDT, CDR2 YNNKEL (reference sequence). The V end was cut by 5 bases, the J end by 6 bases, with 14 bases between. This CDR3 is 14 amino acids long. The CDR3 is CASSYGVSFNEQFF. Here the CDR3 DNA reads TGTGCCAGCAGCTACGGGGTTAGCTTCAATGAGCAGTTCTTC.

The V gene is TRBV5-5, the J gene TRBJ1-2; D ambiguous. Germline loops: CDR1 SGHKS, CDR2 YYEKEE (reference sequence). The CDR3 has 13 residues. V lost 4 bases and J 1 base, leaving 8 bases between the germline ends. CDR3 coding DNA: TGTGCCAGCAGCCTACTGATTAACTATGGCTACACCTTC. Its protein product is CASSLLINYGYTF.

The chain has TRBV12-3 or TRBV12-4 and TRBJ1-4; D is unclear. Trimming took off 5 bases at V and 3 bases at J, with 7 bases between the two ends. The CDR3 contains 13 residues. CDR3 bases: TGTGCCAGCAGTAACCCCCCTAATGAAAAACTGTTTTTT. Encoded protein: CASSNPPNEKLFF.

This chain links TRBV2 with TRBJ2-7, with a possible D match to TRBD1 (5 bases). Germline CDR1 is SNHLY and CDR2 is FYNNEI. This CDR3 spans 13 amino acids. V was shortened by 7 bases and J by 3 bases, with 13 bases between the two germline ends. DNA for the CDR3: TGTGCCAGCATAGAAACAGGATACTACGAGCAGTACTTC. This codes for CASIETGYYEQYF.

Ten or more counts support this clonotype. V is TRBV2 and J is TRBJ1-1; no reliable D call. The CDR3 has 13 amino acids. Trimming took 8 bases from V and 0 from J, leaving 10 bases between them. Per the germline V gene, CDR1 is SNHLY and CDR2 is FYNNEI. The CDR3 region is CASSTGMNTEAFF. DNA of the CDR3: TGTGCCAGCTCAACCGGGATGAACACTGAAGCTTTCTTT.

This clonotype was seen ten or more times. The rearrangement links TRBV7-9 to TRBJ2-1, with 10 bases that match TRBD1. CDR1 SEHNR and CDR2 FQNEAQ come from the germline V gene (reference sequence). CDR3 length: 15 amino acids. The V and J ends lost 5 bases and 4 bases, in that order; junction bases with no gene match: 5. As DNA, the CDR3 is TGTGCCAGCAGCCCTTGGACAGGGGGTTACAATGAGCAGTTCTTC. It codes for CASSPWTGGYNEQFF.

The sample holds many counts of this clonotype. The chain combines TRBV7-8 with TRBJ2-1, with 10 bases that match TRBD2. Losses at the gene ends were 5 bases for V and 6 bases for J; bases not matched to a gene: 10. The V gene's germline CDR1 is SGHVS and CDR2 FQNEAQ. The CDR3 extends over 16 amino acids. The CDR3: CASSKEVAGGFNEQFF. The CDR3 bases are TGTGCCAGCAGCAAGGAGGTAGCGGGAGGTTTCAATGAGCAGTTCTTC.

This clonotype has at least ten counts. V usage is TRBV27 and J usage is TRBJ2-1, with D uncertain. V shed 4 bases and J shed 3 bases, with 10 bases lying between them. Germline CDR1 reads MNHEY; CDR2 reads SMNVEV (reference sequence). This CDR3 is built from 14 residues. The CDR3 DNA is TGTGCCAGCAGTTCCCTCCTAGGCTACAATGAGCAGTTCTTC. Translating gives CASSSLLGYNEQFF.

V is TRBV5-1 and J is TRBJ1-6; tentative D call: TRBD1 (6 bases). The CDR3 covers 16 residues. From germline, CDR1 is SGHRS and CDR2 YFSETQ. Trimming pared 0 bases from V and 6 bases from J, leaving 13 bases between. CDR3 bases: TGCGCCAGCAGCTTGGCAGCGGGGGCGAGTAATTCACCCCTCCACTTT. This gives the protein CASSLAAGASNSPLHF.

The chain couples TRBV5-6 to TRBJ1-4; D is possibly TRBD1 (5 bases). V lost 0 bases, J lost 6 bases, and 15 bases lay in between. The V gene's germline CDR1 is SGHDT and CDR2 YYEEEE. CDR3 length equals 16 residues. The CDR3 region has the DNA TGTGCCAGCAGCTTGGTCTGGGGCAGATCAGATGAAAAACTGTTTTTT. Amino acid sequence: CASSLVWGRSDEKLFF.

The chain is built from TRBV6-5 and TRBJ2-2; D remains unclear. Trimming cost V 3 bases and J 5 bases, with 4 bases left between them. CDR1 and CDR2 (germline): MNHEY, SVGAGI. The CDR3 totals 12 residues. CDR3 DNA sequence: TGTGCCAGCAGTTATCGGACCGGGGAGCTGTTTTTT. Its protein is CASSYRTGELFF.

The chain links TRBV19 to TRBJ1-2; D is perhaps TRBD1 (6 bases). The CDR3 has 15 amino acids. Germline loops: CDR1 LNHDA, CDR2 SQIVND (reference sequence). V lost 10 bases, J lost 1 base, and 19 bases lay in between. The DNA of the CDR3 is TGTGCCATCTCAACCCCAAGGGGGGATAACTATGGCTACACCTTC. Translating gives CAISTPRGDNYGYTF. Drawing the rest from reference TRBV19 and TRBJ1-2, the complete variable domain is DGGITQSPKYLFRKEGQNVTLSCEQNLNHDAMYWYRQDPGQGLRLIYYSQIVNDFQKGDIAEGYSVSREKKESFPLTVTSAQKNPTAFYLCAISTPRGDNYGYTFGSGTRLTVV.

Many counts were recorded for this clonotype. The rearrangement links TRBV7-6 to TRBJ2-3, with TRBD1 identical over 8 bases. CDR3 size: 16 residues. V lost 1 base to trimming and J lost 0 bases; unmatched junction nucleotides: 3. CDR1 and CDR2 (germline): SGHVS, FNYEAQ. The CDR3 reads CASSLEGTGSTDTQYF. The DNA of the CDR3 is TGTGCCAGCAGCTTAGAAGGGACAGGTAGCACAGATACGCAGTATTTT.

Of note for this clonotype: A much larger clone lies one base from this, so it may be a read error. J is TRBJ1-5 and V is TRBV28; no clear D. Looked up from germline, CDR1 is MDHEN and CDR2 is SYDVKM. This CDR3 is 15 amino acids long. CDR3 region: CTSSLLFNSNQPQHF. As DNA, the CDR3 is TGTACCAGCAGTTTACTGTTTAATAGCAATCAGCCCCAGCATTTT. Variable domain in full (rest from reference TRBV28 and TRBJ1-5): DVKVTQSSRYLVKRTGEKVFLECVQDMDHENMFWYRQDPGLGLRLIYFSYDVKMKEKGDIPEGYSVSREKKERFSLILESASTNQTSMYLCTSSLLFNSNQPQHFGDGTRLSIL.

The rearrangement joins TRBV4-2 to TRBJ1-2; 8 bases match TRBD1. V lost 1 base to trimming and J lost 3 bases; unmatched junction nucleotides: 10. The CDR3 consists of 17 residues. Germline CDR1 LGHNA, CDR2 YNFKEQ. CDR3 DNA: TGTGCCAGCAGCCAAGTGGCGAGACAGGGGCTTGACTATGGCTACACCTTC. This gives the protein CASSQVARQGLDYGYTF.

This clonotype was seen ten or more times. The chain joins TRBV20-1 to TRBJ2-7; 10 positions agree with TRBD2. V dropped 0 bases and J dropped 3; count of bases not matched to a gene: 5. The CDR3 length is 15 residues. The germline V gene encodes CDR1 DFQATT and CDR2 SNEGSKA (reference sequence). CDR3 in amino acids: CSARDVVAGGYEQYF. CDR3 DNA sequence: TGCAGTGCTAGAGATGTGGTAGCGGGGGGCTACGAGCAGTACTTC.

This clonotype was recorded many times. The J gene is TRBJ2-7, the V gene TRBV30; no definite D call. Trimming took off 3 bases at V and 6 bases at J, with 15 bases between the two ends. The CDR3 spans 13 residues. CDR1 GTSNPN and CDR2 SVGIG come from the germline V gene (reference sequence). The CDR3 region is CAWRILSTFEQYF. CDR3 DNA: TGTGCCTGGAGGATCTTGTCTACGTTCGAGCAGTACTTC.

The rearrangement links TRBV27 to TRBJ1-5, with 7 bases that match TRBD1. V was clipped by 6 bases and J by 0 bases; unmatched bases: 5. Germline values: CDR1 MNHEY, CDR2 SMNVEV (reference sequence). The CDR3 runs to 15 residues. The CDR3 spells CASSHRGNSNQPQHF. The CDR3 nucleotides are TGTGCCAGCAGCCACAGGGGAAATAGCAATCAGCCCCAGCATTTT.

The chain couples TRBV19 to TRBJ2-2; tentatively, D is TRBD1 (5 bases). Per germline, CDR1 LNHDA and CDR2 SQIVND (reference sequence). V lost 2 bases, J lost 1 base, and 5 bases lay in between. This CDR3 is 14 amino acids long. The CDR3 sequence: CASSIQGNTGELFF. Here the CDR3 DNA reads TGTGCCAGTAGTATACAGGGGAACACCGGGGAGCTGTTTTTT.

A word on this clonotype: This may be a read error: a much more frequent sequence differs by one nucleotide. The V and J genes are TRBV6-9 and TRBJ1-1; D may be TRBD1 (6 bases). The CDR3 has 13 residues. CDR1 is MNHGY, CDR2 SVAAGI, per germline. CDR3 coding DNA: TGTGCCAGCAGTTTCTTGGGGGACACTGAAGCTTCCTTT. Its translation is CASSFLGDTEASF.

The chain joins TRBV9 to TRBJ2-3, with 8 bases that match TRBD1. V lost 3 bases and J lost 4; bases outside the gene matches: 4. The germline gives CDR1 SGDLS, CDR2 YYNGEE. The CDR3 contains 14 residues. CDR3 residues: CASSADRVADTQYF. CDR3 DNA sequence: TGTGCCAGCAGCGCGGACAGGGTGGCAGATACGCAGTATTTT. The full variable domain, with the rest looked up from reference TRBV9 and TRBJ2-3, is DSGVTQTPKHLITATGQRVTLRCSPRSGDLSVYWYQQSLDQGLQFLIQYYNGEERAKGNILERFSAQQFPDLHSELNLSSLELGDSALYFCASSADRVADTQYFGPGTRLTVL.

This clonotype was seen repeatedly, ten times or more. As DNA, the CDR3 is TGTGCCAGCATTGCTGGACAGCTGAACACTGAAGCTTTCTTT. Amino acid sequence: CASIAGQLNTEAFF. V and J are TRBV6-1 and TRBJ1-1; possible D gene TRBD1, 6 bases. Trimming shortened V by 7 bases and J by 0 bases, and 12 bases separated the two germline ends. Germline V gives CDR1 MNHNS, CDR2 SASEGT. This CDR3 has 14 amino acids.

The sample holds a few counts of this clonotype. The V and J genes are TRBV10-3 and TRBJ2-3, with TRBD1 matching over 9 bases. Germline CDR1 and CDR2: ENHRY and SYGVKD. The V and J ends lost 11 bases and 3 bases, in that order; junction bases with no gene match: 9. The CDR3 consists of 14 residues. The CDR3 bases are TGTGCCTCTACCGGGACAGGGTCAACAGATACGCAGTATTTT. It is translated as CASTGTGSTDTQYF.

Remarks on this clonotype: This clone may be a read error of a much larger clone one base away. The V gene is TRBV3-1, the J gene TRBJ2-2; no firm D call. Germline loops: CDR1 LGHDT, CDR2 YNNKEL (reference sequence). The CDR3 has 13 residues. Between the trimmed V and J ends, which lost 6 bases and 4 bases, there was a span of 9 bases. The CDR3 DNA follows: TGTGCCAGCAGTAATTCGTTCACCGGGGAGCTGTTTTTT. It specifies CASSNSFTGELFF. The full variable domain, completed using reference TRBV3-1 and TRBJ2-2, is DTAVSQTPKYLVTQMGNDKSIKCEQNLGHDTMYWYKQDSKKFLKIMFSYNNKELIINETVPNRFSPKSPDKAHLNLHINSLELGDSAVYFCASSNSFTGELFFGEGSRLTVL.

This chain connects TRBV18 to TRBJ1-5; D is perhaps TRBD1 (6 bases). The CDR3 is made up of 15 amino acids. Per germline, CDR1 KGHSH and CDR2 LQKENI. Between the trimmed V and J ends, which lost 6 bases and 1 base, there was a span of 13 bases. DNA for the CDR3: TGTGCCAGCTCCCCAGGGGTTTTGAGCAATCAGCCCCAGCATTTT. Translated, it gives CASSPGVLSNQPQHF.

This clonotype occurred many times. This sequence joins TRBV19 and TRBJ2-1; 7 nucleotides line up with TRBD2. Germline CDR1 reads LNHDA; CDR2 reads SQIVND (reference sequence). The CDR3 length is 13 residues. Trimming removed 5 bases from V and 10 bases from J; junction bases left unmatched: 8. CDR3: CASSRAGEWEQFF. CDR3 bases: TGTGCCAGTAGTCGGGCGGGAGAATGGGAGCAGTTCTTC.

This clonotype has a handful of counts. V is TRBV3-1 and J is TRBJ1-3; TRBD1 matches 7 bases. Germline trimming cut 7 bases from V and 0 bases from J; bases unmatched to any gene: 9. The CDR3 extends over 16 amino acids. CDR1 and CDR2 (germline): LGHDT, YNNKEL (reference sequence). The CDR3 nucleotides read TGTGCCAGCACGCCGGACAGGCCCGTCTCTGGAAACACCATATATTTT. Amino acid sequence: CASTPDRPVSGNTIYF.

This clonotype occurred many times. This chain joins TRBV5-1 and TRBJ2-2; 7 nucleotides match TRBD1. Per germline, CDR1 SGHRS and CDR2 YFSETQ. The CDR3 spans 15 residues. The V gene end was trimmed by 4 bases and the J gene end by 2 bases; junction bases not matched to a gene: 5. CDR3 in amino acids: CASSRGQLNTGELFF. CDR3 nucleotide sequence: TGCGCCAGCAGCAGGGGACAGCTAAACACCGGGGAGCTGTTTTTT.

Ten or more counts support this clonotype. The V and J genes are TRBV30 and TRBJ2-7; the D is unclear. Per germline, CDR1 GTSNPN and CDR2 SVGIG (reference sequence). This CDR3 is 13 amino acids long. V gave up 0 bases and J gave up 2 bases, with 8 bases separating them. DNA of the CDR3: TGTGCCTGGAGTGTACCCGTTGCCTACGAGCAGTACTTC. This translates into CAWSVPVAYEQYF.

This clonotype was seen at least ten times. V and J are TRBV25-1 and TRBJ2-1; no clear D gene. There are 15 residues in the CDR3. Germline assignment: CDR1 MGHDK and CDR2 SYGVNS. Trimming stripped 6 bases from V and 5 bases from J, with 17 bases between. CDR3 coding DNA: TGTGCCAGCAGCCCCAGTATAGGGTACGACAATGAGCAGTTCTTC. This codes for CASSPSIGYDNEQFF.

This clonotype was seen at least ten times. The chain combines TRBV12-3 or TRBV12-4 with TRBJ1-1, with unresolved D. The CDR3 contains 12 residues. Trimming removed 1 base from V and 6 bases from J, with 6 bases in between. The CDR3 bases are TGTGCCAGCAGTTTAGGGGTATCTGAAGCTTTCTTT. Translated: CASSLGVSEAFF.